This is a list of T cell receptor beta chains from one sample in a study of radiotherapy plus CTLA-4 blockade in lung cancer. Method: immunoSEQ multiplex PCR; TCRdb's copy keeps in-frame clones and lacks some. Here the sample spans some 110,000 clones, 81% being singletons. This material consisted of peripheral blood, taken from a patient treated with radiotherapy plus ipilimumab. These receptors originate from a human donor with non-small cell lung cancer that progressed on radiotherapy plus ipilimumab. Some clones in this sample may be carry-over from other donors' samples. The CDR3 runs from the conserved cysteine through the conserved F or W. The D gene is left open where the match is weak.

v_call,d_call,j_call,cdr3_nt,cdr3_aa
TRBV9,NA,TRBJ1-1,TGTGCCAGCAGCGTAAGAGTGAACACTGAAGCTTTCTTT,CASSVRVNTEAFF
TRBV28,NA,TRBJ1-5,TGTGCCAGCTTTCCCCCCACAGGACAGCTGAGCAATCAGCCCCAGCATTTT,CASFPPTGQLSNQPQHF
TRBV27,NA,TRBJ1-6,TGTGCCAGCAGTTTATTTACGAGCTCCTATAATTCACCCCTCCACTTT,CASSLFTSSYNSPLHF
TRBV25-1,NA,TRBJ2-7,TGTGCCAGCAGCACTCCCGGGACCTACGAGCAGTACTTC,CASSTPGTYEQYF
TRBV19,NA,TRBJ1-5,TGTGCCAGTACCCGGATTGGGGGGGATCAGCCCCAGCATTTT,CASTRIGGDQPQHF
TRBV4-3,NA,TRBJ2-1,TGCGCCAGCAGCCAAGATGCAAGGGCTTTACAGTCCCCCTCCTACAATGAGCAGTTCTTC,CASSQDARALQSPSYNEQFF
TRBV6-5,NA,TRBJ1-1,TGTGCCAGCAACCCCATGGGGGGGCGTCACACTGAAGCTTTCTTT,CASNPMGGRHTEAFF
TRBV5-1,NA,TRBJ2-3,TGCGCCAGCAGCTTAGACGTTCGGATAGATACGCAGTATTTT,CASSLDVRIDTQYF
TRBV29-1,TRBD2,TRBJ2-2,TGCAGCGGAGCTTTGGCGGGGGGAGGTACCGGGGAGCTGTTTTTT,CSGALAGGGTGELFF
TRBV11-1,NA,TRBJ2-2,TGTGCCAGCAGCTTAATGGGGAATGGAGCCGGGGAGCTGTTTTTT,CASSLMGNGAGELFF